This note documents a single T cell receptor (beta chain) sequence. This CDR3 spans 16 amino acids. With 3 bases removed from V and 5 bases from J, the gap between germline ends came to 19 bases. The germline V gene encodes CDR1 MGHRA and CDR2 YSYEKL. These data are taken from a study of T cell changes during pregnancy in multiple sclerosis. Only in-frame clones appear in the TCRdb table, and some are missing; sequencing was by immunoSEQ multiplex PCR. The profile shows about 57,000 clones, around 92% of them singletons. The sample here was CD4+ T cells from peripheral blood mononuclear cells, taken in the third trimester of pregnancy. The sequence was collected from a female donor with multiple sclerosis, enrolled in a pregnancy study. The gene calls are TRBV4-1 and TRBJ2-5; tentatively, D is TRBD1 (5 bases). The CDR3 nucleotides are TGCGCCAGCAGCCAGAAGGTTGGCCAGGGCGGTGAGACCCAGTACTTC. The encoded protein is CASSQKVGQGGETQYF.